This T cell receptor (beta chain) was observed in a study of memory CD4+ T cells and cytomegalovirus serostatus. Study at large: Of the healthy Belgian adults, several were CMV seropositive and about two dozen seronegative. Findings and limits, study-wide: 67 of 164 known CMV-associated TCRbeta sequences appeared in CD4+ memory.

Concerning this clone: As yet, its antigen is unknown.

Clones were read by immunoSEQ multiplex PCR, and TCRdb kept only the in-frame ones, dropping some. The sample has around 50,000 clones, under 80% seen once. The sort gate was single viable CD3+CD4+CD8-CD45RO+ cells for memory CD4+ T cells. CMV serostatus came from serum IgG against pp150, pp28, p38, p52. CD4+ T cells were isolated by positive magnetic selection. Germline assignment: CDR1 MDHEN and CDR2 SYDVKM. The V gene lost 3 bases and the J gene lost 1 base, with 16 bases spanning the gap. The CDR3 loop spans 17 amino acids. The rearrangement uses TRBV28 and TRBJ1-5; weak D call: TRBD1 (5 bases). Material: memory CD4+ T cells from blood. This receptor was identified in an adult in good health and CMV-seronegative. In DNA form, the CDR3 reads TGTGCCAGCAGTTTTCAGGGTTCCTCTCAAAGCAATCAGCCCCAGCATTTT. This gives the protein CASSFQGSSQSNQPQHF.